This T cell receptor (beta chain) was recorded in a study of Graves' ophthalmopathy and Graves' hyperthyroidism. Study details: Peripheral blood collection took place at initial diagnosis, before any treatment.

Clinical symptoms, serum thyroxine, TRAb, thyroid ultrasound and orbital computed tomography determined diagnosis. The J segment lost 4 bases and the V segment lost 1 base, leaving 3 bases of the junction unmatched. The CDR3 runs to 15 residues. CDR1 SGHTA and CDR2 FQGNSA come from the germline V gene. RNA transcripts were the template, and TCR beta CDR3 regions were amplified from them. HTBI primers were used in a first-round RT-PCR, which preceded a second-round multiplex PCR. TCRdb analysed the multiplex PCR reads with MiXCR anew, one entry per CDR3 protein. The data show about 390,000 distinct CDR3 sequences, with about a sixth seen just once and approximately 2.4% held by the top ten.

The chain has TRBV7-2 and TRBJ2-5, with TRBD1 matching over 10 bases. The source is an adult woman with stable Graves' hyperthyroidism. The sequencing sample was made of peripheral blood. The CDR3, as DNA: TGTGCCAGCAGCTTAGGGGGACAGGGGAGAGAGACCCAGTACTTC. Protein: CASSLGGQGRETQYF.